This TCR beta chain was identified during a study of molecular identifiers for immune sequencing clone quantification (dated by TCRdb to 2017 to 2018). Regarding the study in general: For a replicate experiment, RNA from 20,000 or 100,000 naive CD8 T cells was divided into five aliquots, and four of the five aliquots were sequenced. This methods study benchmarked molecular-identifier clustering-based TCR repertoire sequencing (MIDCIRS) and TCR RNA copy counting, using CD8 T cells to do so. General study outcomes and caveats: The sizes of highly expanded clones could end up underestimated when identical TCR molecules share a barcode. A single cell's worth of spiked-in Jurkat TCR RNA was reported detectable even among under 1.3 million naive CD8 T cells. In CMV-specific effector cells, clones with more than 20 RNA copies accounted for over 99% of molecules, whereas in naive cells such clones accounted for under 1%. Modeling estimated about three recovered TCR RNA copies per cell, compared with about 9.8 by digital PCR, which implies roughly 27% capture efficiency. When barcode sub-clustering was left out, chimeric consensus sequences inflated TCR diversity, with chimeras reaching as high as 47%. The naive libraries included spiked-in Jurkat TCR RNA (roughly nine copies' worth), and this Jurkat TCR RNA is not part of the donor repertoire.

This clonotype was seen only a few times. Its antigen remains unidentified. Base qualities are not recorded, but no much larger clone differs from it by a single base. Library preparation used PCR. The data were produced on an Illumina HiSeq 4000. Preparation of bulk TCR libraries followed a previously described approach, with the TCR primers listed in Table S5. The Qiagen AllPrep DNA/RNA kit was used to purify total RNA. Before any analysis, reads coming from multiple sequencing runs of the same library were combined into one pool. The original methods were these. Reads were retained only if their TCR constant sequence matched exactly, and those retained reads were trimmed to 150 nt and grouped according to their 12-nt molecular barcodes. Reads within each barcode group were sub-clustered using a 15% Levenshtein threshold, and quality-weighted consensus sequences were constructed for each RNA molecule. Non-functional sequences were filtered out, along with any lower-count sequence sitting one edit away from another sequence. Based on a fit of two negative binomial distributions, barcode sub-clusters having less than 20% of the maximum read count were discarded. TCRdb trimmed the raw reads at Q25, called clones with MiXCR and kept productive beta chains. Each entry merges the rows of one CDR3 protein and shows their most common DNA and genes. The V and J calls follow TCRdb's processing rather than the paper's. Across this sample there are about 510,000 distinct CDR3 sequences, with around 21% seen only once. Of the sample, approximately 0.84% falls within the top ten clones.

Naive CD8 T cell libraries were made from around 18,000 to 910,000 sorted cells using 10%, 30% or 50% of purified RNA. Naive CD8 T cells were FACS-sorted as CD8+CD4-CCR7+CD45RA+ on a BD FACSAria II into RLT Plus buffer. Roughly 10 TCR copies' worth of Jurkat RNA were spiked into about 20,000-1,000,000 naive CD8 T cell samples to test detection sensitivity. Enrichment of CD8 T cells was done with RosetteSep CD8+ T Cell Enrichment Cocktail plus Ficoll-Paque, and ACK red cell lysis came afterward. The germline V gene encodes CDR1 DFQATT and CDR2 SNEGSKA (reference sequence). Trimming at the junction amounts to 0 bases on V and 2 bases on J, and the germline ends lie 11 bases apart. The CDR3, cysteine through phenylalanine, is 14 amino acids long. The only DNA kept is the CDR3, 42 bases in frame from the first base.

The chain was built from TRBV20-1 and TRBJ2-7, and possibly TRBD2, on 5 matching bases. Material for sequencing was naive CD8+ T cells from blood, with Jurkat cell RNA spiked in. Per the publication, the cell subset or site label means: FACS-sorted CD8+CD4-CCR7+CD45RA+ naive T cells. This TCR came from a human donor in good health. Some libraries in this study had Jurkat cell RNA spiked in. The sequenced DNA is TGCAGTGCTAGAGATGTAGCCGGGACCTACGAGCAGTACTTC. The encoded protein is CSARDVAGTYEQYF.